Following are 26 T cell receptor beta chains from one sample sequenced in a study of lymphopenia after photon versus proton radiotherapy. TCRdb keeps only in-frame clones here, not all; method: immunoSEQ multiplex PCR. The table has some 25,000 clones, 75% to 90% seen once; the top ten hold over 4%. Specimen: peripheral blood, collected from a patient treated with photon-based radiotherapy. The receptors originated from a man younger than 40 with gastric cancer.

This clone was counted once. The chain employs TRBV5-4 and TRBJ2-7; D might be TRBD2 (6 bases). Deletions cut 0 bases from V and 4 bases from J, with 14 bases between. Germline lookup yields CDR1 SGHNT and CDR2 YYREEE (reference sequence). There are 15 residues in the CDR3. In nucleotides, the CDR3 is TGTGCCAGCAGCTTGGGAGTTTACGGGGGATACGAGCAGTACTTC. Protein sequence: CASSLGVYGGYEQYF.

The rearrangement links TRBV5-1 to TRBJ2-7; D perhaps matches TRBD2 (6 bases). The CDR3 consists of 15 residues. Germline V gives CDR1 SGHRS, CDR2 YFSETQ. The V end lost 0 bases, the J end lost 0 bases, and 10 bases lay between the germline ends. Here the CDR3 reads CASSLVGGVSYEQYF. In DNA, the CDR3 is TGCGCCAGCAGCTTGGTTGGCGGGGTCTCCTACGAGCAGTACTTC.

The chain employs TRBV13 and TRBJ1-1, with TRBD1 as a possible D gene (5 bases). The germline V gene encodes CDR1 PRHDT and CDR2 FYEKMQ (reference sequence). The V and J ends lost 8 bases and 1 base respectively, with 11 bases between them. This CDR3 is built from 13 residues. The CDR3, as DNA: TGTGCCAGCGGGCAGGGTCCGAACACTGAAGCTTTCTTT. Translation gives CASGQGPNTEAFF. Drawing the rest from reference TRBV13 and TRBJ1-1, the complete variable domain is AAGVIQSPRHLIKEKRETATLKCYPIPRHDTVYWYQQGPGQDPQFLISFYEKMQSDKGSIPDRFSAQQFSDYHSELNMSSLELGDSALYFCASGQGPNTEAFFGQGTRLTVV.

This clone has more than one count but fewer than ten. The chain carries TRBV7-9 and TRBJ1-6, with 7 bases identical to TRBD1. This CDR3 comprises 14 residues. Germline V gives CDR1 SEHNR, CDR2 FQNEAQ (reference sequence). The ends lost 4 bases at V and 6 bases at J; junction bases unmatched: 3. DNA of the CDR3: TGTGCCAGCAGCTGGGGACAGCTTAATTCACCCCTCCACTTT. Translation: CASSWGQLNSPLHF.

The chain recombines TRBV28 with TRBJ2-3; D may be TRBD1 or TRBD2 (5 bases each). The germline gives CDR1 MDHEN, CDR2 SYDVKM. V lost 6 bases and J 6 bases, leaving 10 bases between the germline ends. The CDR3 extends over 12 amino acids. CDR3 region: CASSGTSDTQYF. DNA for the CDR3: TGTGCCAGCAGCGGGACGTCGGATACGCAGTATTTT.

The chain has TRBV6-6 and TRBJ2-5, with D unresolved. CDR1 MNHNY and CDR2 SVGAGI come from the germline V gene (reference sequence). This CDR3 has 13 amino acids. The V end lost 2 bases, the J end lost 1 base, and 5 bases lay between the germline ends. The CDR3 sequence is CASSYGSQETQYF. CDR3 coding DNA: TGTGCCAGCAGTTACGGCAGCCAAGAGACCCAGTACTTC.

V and J are TRBV6-5 and TRBJ1-4, with 9 bases matching TRBD1. J gave up 4 bases and V 4 bases, and 4 bases lay outside the gene matches. Germline CDR1 reads MNHEY; CDR2 reads SVGAGI. This CDR3 spans 15 amino acids. The CDR3 sequence: CASSSGTGFNEKLFF. The CDR3 coding sequence is TGTGCCAGCAGTTCGGGGACAGGGTTTAATGAAAAACTGTTTTTT.

The chain employs TRBV6-5 and TRBJ1-1; a possible D gene is TRBD1 (6 bases). Per the germline V gene, CDR1 is MNHEY and CDR2 is SVGAGI. The V gene lost 5 bases and the J gene lost 3 bases, with 13 bases spanning the gap. The CDR3 is 14 residues long. DNA of the CDR3: TGTGCCAGCAGTGAAGGGGGGGCGGACACTGAAGCTTTCTTT. Protein product: CASSEGGADTEAFF.

The V call is TRBV27, the J call TRBJ2-7, with D perhaps TRBD1 or TRBD2 (5 bases each). CDR3 length equals 14 residues. The V and J ends lost 2 bases and 5 bases respectively, with 13 bases between them. Per the germline V gene, CDR1 is MNHEY and CDR2 is SMNVEV (reference sequence). The CDR3 here is CASSLGTAPNEQYF. In DNA form, the CDR3 reads TGTGCCAGCAGTTTAGGGACGGCCCCTAACGAGCAGTACTTC.

The chain couples TRBV29-1 to TRBJ1-1, with D possibly matching TRBD1 (6 bases). V lost 7 bases and J 5 bases, leaving 14 bases between the germline ends. The CDR3 is made up of 12 amino acids. The germline CDR1 and CDR2 sequences are SQVTM and ANQGSEA. CDR3 coding DNA: TGCAGCGCCAATGAACAGGGTACTGAAGCTTTCTTT. It codes for CSANEQGTEAFF.

This chain connects TRBV9 to TRBJ1-5; D remains ambiguous. The CDR3 totals 14 residues. The germline V gene has CDR1 SGDLS and CDR2 YYNGEE. The V gene lost 0 bases and the J gene lost 2 bases, with 6 bases spanning the gap. The CDR3: CASSVDGGNQPQHF. Written as DNA, the CDR3 is TGTGCCAGCAGCGTAGATGGGGGCAATCAGCCCCAGCATTTT.

The chain has TRBV5-8 and TRBJ2-7; TRBD1 is a possible D gene (6 bases). V dropped 3 bases and J dropped 4 bases, with 11 bases sitting between them. This CDR3 region has 13 residues. The germline V gene encodes CDR1 SGHTS and CDR2 YDEGEE. This chain's CDR3 is CASSSTGIYEQYF. The CDR3 nucleotides are TGTGCCAGCAGCTCGACAGGTATTTACGAGCAGTACTTC.

The chain is built from TRBV28 and TRBJ1-5; 12 nucleotides agree with TRBD1. V trimming: 0 bases; J trimming: 3 bases; junction bases outside the gene matches: 3. This CDR3 is built from 17 residues. Germline loops: CDR1 MDHEN, CDR2 SYDVKM. CDR3 nucleotides: TGTGCCAGCAGTTTATGGGGACAGGGGGCGCCCAATCAGCCCCAGCATTTT. Translating gives CASSLWGQGAPNQPQHF.

This chain connects TRBV5-1 to TRBJ1-6; tentative D call: TRBD1 (5 bases). The germline V gene encodes CDR1 SGHRS and CDR2 YFSETQ. Trimming pared 4 bases from V and 4 bases from J, leaving 18 bases between. The CDR3 loop spans 17 amino acids. The CDR3 here is CASSLSRDPLYNSPLHF. The CDR3 DNA sequence: TGCGCCAGCAGCCTGTCCCGGGACCCCTTATATAATTCACCCCTCCACTTT.

J is TRBJ1-5 and V is TRBV6-1; tentatively, D is TRBD1 (5 bases). CDR1 is MNHNS and CDR2 is SASEGT in the germline V gene. Trimming stripped 7 bases from V and 6 bases from J, with 10 bases between. The CDR3 is 12 amino acids. In DNA, the CDR3 is TGTGCCAGCACGGCGGGACTTCAGCCCCAGCATTTT. Its translation: CASTAGLQPQHF.

V and J are TRBV10-3 and TRBJ1-3; a possible D gene is TRBD1 (5 bases). Deletions cut 6 bases from V and 0 bases from J, with 12 bases between. Germline assignment: CDR1 ENHRY and CDR2 SYGVKD. This CDR3 spans 15 amino acids. DNA of the CDR3: TGTGCCATCAGGGAGACAGTTCTCTCTGGAAACACCATATATTTT. It is translated as CAIRETVLSGNTIYF.

This clone appeared a few times. This sequence joins TRBV2 and TRBJ2-7; 9 bases are a match to TRBD1. V lost 6 bases to trimming and J lost 3 bases; unmatched junction nucleotides: 6. This CDR3 contains 14 residues. Germline values: CDR1 SNHLY, CDR2 FYNNEI. CDR3 residues: CASRGTGTIYEQYF. CDR3 coding DNA: TGTGCCAGCAGAGGGACAGGGACTATCTACGAGCAGTACTTC.

This clone was observed a few times. This rearrangement joins TRBV5-6 to TRBJ1-6, with 8 bases identical to TRBD1. This CDR3 contains 16 residues. The germline V gene has CDR1 SGHDT and CDR2 YYEEEE. Trimming took 4 bases from V and 7 from J; bases not matched to a gene: 10. The CDR3 loop is CASSTLGTGGNSPLHF. CDR3 bases: TGTGCCAGCAGCACCTTAGGAACAGGGGGGAATTCACCCCTCCACTTT.

The chain links TRBV5-1 to TRBJ2-3; a weak D match, TRBD1 (5 bases). The CDR3 is 14 amino acids. CDR1 SGHRS and CDR2 YFSETQ come from the germline V gene. V dropped 4 bases and J dropped 2 bases, with 11 bases sitting between them. The CDR3 loop is CASSLDKNTDTQYF. CDR3 nucleotide sequence: TGCGCCAGCAGCCTGGACAAGAACACAGATACGCAGTATTTT.

This chain joins TRBV6-5 and TRBJ2-1; 7 bases are a match to TRBD1. Germline CDR1 is MNHEY and CDR2 is SVGAGI. The junction had 1 base not matched to a gene; V was cut back by 2 bases and J by 3 bases. The CDR3 has 14 residues. CDR3 sequence reads: CASSYRQGYNEQFF. CDR3 bases: TGTGCCAGCAGTTACCGACAGGGCTACAATGAGCAGTTCTTC.

The chain joins TRBV5-1 to TRBJ1-6, with 8 bases aligning to TRBD1. V trimming: 2 bases; J trimming: 6 bases; junction bases outside the gene matches: 4. There are 15 residues in the CDR3. Germline loops: CDR1 SGHRS, CDR2 YFSETQ. CDR3 loop: CASSFGQGPNSPLHF. CDR3 in DNA: TGCGCCAGCAGCTTTGGACAGGGCCCTAATTCACCCCTCCACTTT.

The chain recombines TRBV29-1 with TRBJ1-2; the D gene is possibly TRBD1 (6 bases). The V end lost 6 bases, the J end lost 1 base, and 12 bases lay between the germline ends. Germline CDR1 is SQVTM and CDR2 is ANQGSEA. The CDR3 contains 13 residues. The CDR3 reads CSVRQDNNYGYTF. The CDR3 DNA follows: TGCAGCGTCCGACAGGACAATAACTATGGCTACACCTTC.

CDR3 DNA: TGTGCCAGCAGTTCCGACAGTTATAGCAATCAGCCCCAGCATTTT. This codes for CASSSDSYSNQPQHF. The genes are TRBV28 and TRBJ1-5; perhaps TRBD1 as D (5 bases). The CDR3 length is 15 residues. Germline CDR1 reads MDHEN; CDR2 reads SYDVKM. Between the trimmed V and J ends, which lost 4 bases and 0 bases, there was a span of 10 bases.

This rearrangement joins TRBV19 to TRBJ2-1; 9 bases agree with TRBD2. CDR3 length: 14 amino acids. Germline CDR1 LNHDA, CDR2 SQIVND (reference sequence). The J segment lost 7 bases and the V segment lost 7 bases, leaving 8 bases of the junction unmatched. In DNA, the CDR3 is TGTGCCAGTATGGCGGCGGGAGGGCAGAATGAGCAGTTCTTC. It translates to CASMAAGGQNEQFF.

This rearrangement joins TRBV7-2 to TRBJ2-1; 16 positions match TRBD2. Unmatched junction bases numbered 0, after V lost 3 bases and J lost 10 bases. This CDR3 has 14 residues. Germline CDR1 SGHTA, CDR2 FQGNSA. For the CDR3, the DNA is TGTGCCAGCAGCTTGGGACTAGCGGGGGGGGAGCAGTTCTTC. This sequence encodes CASSLGLAGGEQFF.

The count of this clone is one. The chain has TRBV28 and TRBJ1-5, with D unclear. This CDR3 region has 16 residues. In germline, CDR1 is MDHEN, CDR2 SYDVKM. V lost 5 bases to trimming and J lost 0 bases, with 14 bases between them. This chain's CDR3 is CASSPETGYSNQPQHF. As DNA, the CDR3 is TGTGCCAGCAGTCCTGAGACGGGATATAGCAATCAGCCCCAGCATTTT. Full variable domain (rest looked up from reference TRBV28 and TRBJ1-5): DVKVTQSSRYLVKRTGEKVFLECVQDMDHENMFWYRQDPGLGLRLIYFSYDVKMKEKGDIPEGYSVSREKKERFSLILESASTNQTSMYLCASSPETGYSNQPQHFGDGTRLSIL.